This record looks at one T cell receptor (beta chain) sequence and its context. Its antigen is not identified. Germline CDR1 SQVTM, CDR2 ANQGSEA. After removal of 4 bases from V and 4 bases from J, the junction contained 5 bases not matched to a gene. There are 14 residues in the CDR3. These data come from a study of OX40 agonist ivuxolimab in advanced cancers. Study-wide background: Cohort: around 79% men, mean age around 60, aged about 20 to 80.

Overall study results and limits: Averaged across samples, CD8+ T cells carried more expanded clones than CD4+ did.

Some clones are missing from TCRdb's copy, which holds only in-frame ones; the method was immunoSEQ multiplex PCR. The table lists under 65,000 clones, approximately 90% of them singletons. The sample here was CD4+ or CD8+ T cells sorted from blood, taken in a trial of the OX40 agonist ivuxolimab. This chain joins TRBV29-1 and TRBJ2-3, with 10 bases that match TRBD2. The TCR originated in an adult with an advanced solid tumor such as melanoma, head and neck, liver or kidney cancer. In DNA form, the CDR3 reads TGCAGCGTTGCGTACAGCGGGGGGGCAGATACGCAGTATTTT. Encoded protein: CSVAYSGGADTQYF.